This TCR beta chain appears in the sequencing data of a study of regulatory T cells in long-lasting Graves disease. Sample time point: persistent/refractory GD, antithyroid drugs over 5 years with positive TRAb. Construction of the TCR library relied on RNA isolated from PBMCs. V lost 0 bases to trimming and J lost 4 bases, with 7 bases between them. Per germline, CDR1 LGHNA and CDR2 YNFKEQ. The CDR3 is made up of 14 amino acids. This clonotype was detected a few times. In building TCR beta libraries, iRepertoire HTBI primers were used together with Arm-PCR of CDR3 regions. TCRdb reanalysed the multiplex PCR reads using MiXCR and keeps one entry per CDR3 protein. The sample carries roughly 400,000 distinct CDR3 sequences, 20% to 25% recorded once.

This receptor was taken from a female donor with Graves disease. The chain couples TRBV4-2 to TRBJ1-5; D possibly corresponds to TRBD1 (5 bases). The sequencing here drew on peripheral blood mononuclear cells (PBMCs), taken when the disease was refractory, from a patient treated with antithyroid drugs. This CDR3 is CASSQEAGNQPQHF. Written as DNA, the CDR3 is TGTGCCAGCAGCCAAGAGGCAGGGAATCAGCCCCAGCATTTT.